This T cell receptor (beta chain) was sequenced for a study of blood T cell repertoires in COVID-19. Assay: immunoSEQ multiplex PCR; the TCRdb copy retains only in-frame clones and omits some. The table shows over 600,000 clones, with 70% to 90% occurring only once. Per the germline V gene, CDR1 is MNHNS and CDR2 is SASEGT. V shed 2 bases and J shed 0 bases, with 11 bases lying between them. This CDR3 has 16 amino acids. The sequencing input was peripheral blood. V and J are TRBV6-1 and TRBJ1-3; no clear D gene. The sequence came from a woman aged 18-35 years with acute or convalescent COVID-19. The CDR3 DNA follows: TGTGCCAGCAGTGAAATCGGCCTAGGCTCTGGAAACACCATATATTTT. This gives the protein CASSEIGLGSGNTIYF.